This T cell receptor beta chain was obtained from a study of cytomegalovirus exposure and HLA in healthy donors (dated by TCRdb to about 2017). With regard to the full study: According to a later analysis, one platform produced both the roughly 120 validation repertoires and the 550 to 800 repertoires of the first cohort. A separate validation cohort of about 110 different subjects was used in addition to the roughly 670-subject first cohort. The study was designed to test whether signatures of past pathogen exposure could be identified by cataloging public T cell receptors. High-throughput TCR immunosequencing, statistical association of individual TCRs with disease status, and machine learning were combined to predict cytomegalovirus infection status.

The V end loses 1 base and the J end loses 0 bases, and a stretch of 7 bases separates them. The germline V gene specifies SGHTA as CDR1 and FQGNSA as CDR2. The CDR3 holds 15 amino acids from the cysteine to the phenylalanine. Only the CDR3 part of the read is kept: 45 bases, read in frame from the first base. The donors belonged to the validation cohort of roughly 120 subjects, which was separate from the roughly 700-subject first cohort. The research as a whole found: In vitro tests confirmed that a few of the cytomegalovirus-associated TCR beta chains recognize cytomegalovirus antigens. A later analysis found that TCRs clustered in the first cohort also tended to co-occur in the 100 to 150 validation repertoires, with approximately 95% of cluster scores above 0. In both the original and validation cohorts, the classifier was reported to diagnose cytomegalovirus status with high specificity and sensitivity. The authors suggested that the approach could potentially be extended to other disease states and immunological phenotypes. Across donors, most TCR sequences were observed very rarely, whereas some public TCRs were present in many individuals. A later analysis had no HLA typing for the validation cohort, so co-occurrence there was scored across all 120 repertoires. In the study, around 150 TCR beta chains were listed as associated with cytomegalovirus.

With regard to this clone: Its specific antigen is unknown. The input lacks base qualities; no much larger clone sits a single base away.

The library was made by the immunoSEQ multiplex PCR assay. The original methods were these. A statistical classification framework was developed to diagnose cytomegalovirus status using the catalog of TCR beta chain sequences. TCRdb's version of the immuneACCESS table is confined to in-frame rearrangements and falls short of the full clone set. An unresolved V gene accounts for under half of the shortfall where checked; the remainder is of unknown origin. The V and J calls and clone size come from that table; D and trimming were worked out from the DNA. The sample table contains around 150,000 clones; only one count was recorded for approximately 96% of them. The ten most abundant clones make up around 0.9% of the sample.

The chain is made from TRBV7-2 and TRBJ2-1; TRBD1 is possibly the D segment (6 matching bases). The sequenced sample consisted of PBMCs. The TCR was taken from a woman between 18 and 29 years old in good health and CMV-seronegative. The DNA sequence reads TGTGCCAGCAGCTTAGGCAGGGGCTCCTACAATGAGCAGTTCTTC. Its coded protein is CASSLGRGSYNEQFF.